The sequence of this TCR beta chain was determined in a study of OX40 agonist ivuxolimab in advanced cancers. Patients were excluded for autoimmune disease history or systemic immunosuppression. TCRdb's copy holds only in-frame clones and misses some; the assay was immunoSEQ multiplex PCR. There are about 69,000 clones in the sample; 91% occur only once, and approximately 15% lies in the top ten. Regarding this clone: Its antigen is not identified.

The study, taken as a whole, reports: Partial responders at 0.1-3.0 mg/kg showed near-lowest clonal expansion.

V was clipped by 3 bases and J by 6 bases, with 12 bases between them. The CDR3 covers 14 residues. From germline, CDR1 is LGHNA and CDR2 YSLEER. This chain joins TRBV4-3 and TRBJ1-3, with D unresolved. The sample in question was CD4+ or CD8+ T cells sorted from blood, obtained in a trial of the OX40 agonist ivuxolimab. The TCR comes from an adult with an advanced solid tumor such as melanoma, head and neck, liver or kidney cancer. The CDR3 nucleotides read TGCGCCAGCAGCCATTCTGGACTCCAAAACACCATATATTTT. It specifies CASSHSGLQNTIYF.